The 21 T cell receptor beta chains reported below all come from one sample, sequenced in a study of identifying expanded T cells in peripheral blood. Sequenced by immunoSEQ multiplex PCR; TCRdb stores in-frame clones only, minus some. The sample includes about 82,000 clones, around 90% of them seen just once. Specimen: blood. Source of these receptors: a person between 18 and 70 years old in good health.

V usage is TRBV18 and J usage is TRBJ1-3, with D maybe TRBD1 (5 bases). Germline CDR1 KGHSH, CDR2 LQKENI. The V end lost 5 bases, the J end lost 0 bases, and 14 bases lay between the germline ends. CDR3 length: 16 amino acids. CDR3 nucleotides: TGTGCCAGCTCATTCCGGGACGGACACTCTGGAAACACCATATATTTT. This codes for CASSFRDGHSGNTIYF.

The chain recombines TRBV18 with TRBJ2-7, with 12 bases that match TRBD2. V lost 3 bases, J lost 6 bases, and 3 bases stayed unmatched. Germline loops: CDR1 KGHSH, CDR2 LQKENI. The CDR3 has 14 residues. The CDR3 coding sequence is TGTGCCAGCTCACCCGGACTAGCGGGAAGCGAGCAGTACTTC. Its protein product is CASSPGLAGSEQYF.

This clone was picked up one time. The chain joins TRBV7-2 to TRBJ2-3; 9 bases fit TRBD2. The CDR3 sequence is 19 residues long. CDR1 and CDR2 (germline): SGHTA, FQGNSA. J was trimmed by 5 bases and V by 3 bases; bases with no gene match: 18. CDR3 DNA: TGTGCCAGCAGCTTCTACGCGGGAGGATTCCCTAGCGGGAAAGATACGCAGTATTTT. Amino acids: CASSFYAGGFPSGKDTQYF.

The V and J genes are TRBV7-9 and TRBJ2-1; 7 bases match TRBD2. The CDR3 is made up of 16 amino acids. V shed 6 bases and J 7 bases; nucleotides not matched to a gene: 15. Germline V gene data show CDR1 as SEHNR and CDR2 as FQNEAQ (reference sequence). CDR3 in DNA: TGTGCCAGCAGTTCAGGGACGAGCGGGGCTCGGAATGAGCAGTTCTTC. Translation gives CASSSGTSGARNEQFF.

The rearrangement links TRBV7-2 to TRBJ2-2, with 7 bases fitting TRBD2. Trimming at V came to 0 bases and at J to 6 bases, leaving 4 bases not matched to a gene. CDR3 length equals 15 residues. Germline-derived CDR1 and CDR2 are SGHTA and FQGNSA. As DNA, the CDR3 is TGTGCCAGCAGCTTAGCCCGGACTAGTTCCGGGGAGCTGTTTTTT. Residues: CASSLARTSSGELFF. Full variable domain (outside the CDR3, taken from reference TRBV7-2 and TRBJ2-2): GAGVSQSPSNKVTEKGKDVELRCDPISGHTALYWYRQSLGQGLEFLIYFQGNSAPDKSGLPSDRFSAERTGGSVSTLTIQRTQQEDSAVYLCASSLARTSSGELFFGEGSRLTVL.

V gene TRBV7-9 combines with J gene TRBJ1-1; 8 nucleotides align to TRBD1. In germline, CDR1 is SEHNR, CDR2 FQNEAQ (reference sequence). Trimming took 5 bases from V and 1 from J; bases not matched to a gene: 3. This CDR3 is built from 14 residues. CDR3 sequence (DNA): TGTGCCAGCAGCATACAGGGGGGGAACACTGAAGCTTTCTTT. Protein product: CASSIQGGNTEAFF.

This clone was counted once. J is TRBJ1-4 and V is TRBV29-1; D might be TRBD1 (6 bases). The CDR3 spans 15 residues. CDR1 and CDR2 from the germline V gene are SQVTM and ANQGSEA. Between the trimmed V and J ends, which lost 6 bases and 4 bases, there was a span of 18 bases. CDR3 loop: CSVGKTGPRNEKLFF. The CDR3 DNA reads TGCAGCGTGGGGAAGACAGGCCCCCGTAATGAAAAACTGTTTTTT.

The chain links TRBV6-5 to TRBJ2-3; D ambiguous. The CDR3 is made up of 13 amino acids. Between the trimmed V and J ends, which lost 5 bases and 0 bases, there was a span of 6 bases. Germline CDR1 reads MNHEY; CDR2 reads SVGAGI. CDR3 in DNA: TGTGCCAGCAGTATTTCTAGCACAGATACGCAGTATTTT. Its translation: CASSISSTDTQYF.

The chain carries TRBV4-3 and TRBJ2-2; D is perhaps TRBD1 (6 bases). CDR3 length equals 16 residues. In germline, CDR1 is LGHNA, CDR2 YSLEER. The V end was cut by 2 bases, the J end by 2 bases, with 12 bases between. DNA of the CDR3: TGCGCCAGCAGCCAACCCGGGACAAGTAACACCGGGGAGCTGTTTTTT. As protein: CASSQPGTSNTGELFF.

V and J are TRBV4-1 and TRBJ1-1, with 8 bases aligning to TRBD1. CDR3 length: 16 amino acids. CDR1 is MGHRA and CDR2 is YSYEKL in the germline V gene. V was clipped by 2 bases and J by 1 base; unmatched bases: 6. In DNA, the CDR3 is TGCGCCAGCAGCCAAATAGGACAGGGACCGAACACTGAAGCTTTCTTT. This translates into CASSQIGQGPNTEAFF.

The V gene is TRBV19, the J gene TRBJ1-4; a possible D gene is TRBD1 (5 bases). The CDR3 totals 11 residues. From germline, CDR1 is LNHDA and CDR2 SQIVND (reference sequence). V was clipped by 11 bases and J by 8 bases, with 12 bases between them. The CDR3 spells CAGPGWEKLFF. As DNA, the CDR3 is TGTGCCGGCCCAGGGTGGGAAAAACTGTTTTTT.

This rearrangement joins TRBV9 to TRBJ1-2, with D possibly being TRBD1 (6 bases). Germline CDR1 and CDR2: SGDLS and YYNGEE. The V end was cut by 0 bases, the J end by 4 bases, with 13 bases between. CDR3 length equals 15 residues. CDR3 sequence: CASSVVPTGIYGYTF. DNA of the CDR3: TGTGCCAGCAGCGTAGTCCCTACAGGGATCTATGGCTACACCTTC.

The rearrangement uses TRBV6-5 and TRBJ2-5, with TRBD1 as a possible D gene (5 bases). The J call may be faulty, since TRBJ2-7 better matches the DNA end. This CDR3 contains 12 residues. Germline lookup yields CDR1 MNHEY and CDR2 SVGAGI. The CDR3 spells CASSTGFYEQYF. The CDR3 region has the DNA TGTGCCAGCTCTACAGGTTTCTACGAGCAGTACTTC.

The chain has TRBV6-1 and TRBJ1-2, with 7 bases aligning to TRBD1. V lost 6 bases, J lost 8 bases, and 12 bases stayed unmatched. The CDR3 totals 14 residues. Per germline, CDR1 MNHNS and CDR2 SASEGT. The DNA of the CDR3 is TGTGCCAGCAGCCGCGGGGGGACAGACACCGGCTACACCTTC. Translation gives CASSRGGTDTGYTF.

The CDR3 sequence is CASTEPPDGSRGYTF. The DNA for the CDR3 is TGCGCCAGCACAGAACCACCGGACGGGTCACGAGGCTACACCTTC. V is TRBV5-1 and J is TRBJ1-2, with D unclear. CDR1 is SGHRS, CDR2 YFSETQ, per germline. Trimming took off 6 bases at V and 8 bases at J, with 23 bases between the two ends. CDR3 length: 15 amino acids.

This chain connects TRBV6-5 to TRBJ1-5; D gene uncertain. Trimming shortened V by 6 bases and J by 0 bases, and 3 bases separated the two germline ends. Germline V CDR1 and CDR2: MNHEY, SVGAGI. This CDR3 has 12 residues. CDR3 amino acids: CASRSSNQPQHF. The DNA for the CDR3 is TGTGCCAGCAGATCTAGCAATCAGCCCCAGCATTTT.

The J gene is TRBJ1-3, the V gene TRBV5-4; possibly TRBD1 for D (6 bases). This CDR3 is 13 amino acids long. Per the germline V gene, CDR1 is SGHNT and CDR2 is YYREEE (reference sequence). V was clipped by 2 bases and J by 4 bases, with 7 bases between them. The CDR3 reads CASSFDRGNTIYF. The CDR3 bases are TGTGCCAGCAGCTTCGACAGGGGAAACACCATATATTTT. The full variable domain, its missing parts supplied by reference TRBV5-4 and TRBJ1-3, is ETGVTQSPTHLIKTRGQQVTLRCSSQSGHNTVSWYQQALGQGPQFIFQYYREEENGRGNFPPRFSGLQFPNYSSELNVNALELDDSALYLCASSFDRGNTIYFGEGSWLTVV.

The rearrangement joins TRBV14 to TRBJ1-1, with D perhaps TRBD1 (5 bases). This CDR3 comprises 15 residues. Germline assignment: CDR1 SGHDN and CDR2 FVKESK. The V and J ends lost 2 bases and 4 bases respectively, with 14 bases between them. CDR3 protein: CASSQYGGKGTEAFF. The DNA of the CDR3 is TGTGCCAGCAGCCAATACGGGGGAAAGGGCACTGAAGCTTTCTTT.

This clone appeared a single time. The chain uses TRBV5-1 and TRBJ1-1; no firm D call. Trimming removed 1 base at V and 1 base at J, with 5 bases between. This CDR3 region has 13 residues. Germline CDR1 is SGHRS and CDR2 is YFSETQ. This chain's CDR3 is CASSLTRNTEAFF. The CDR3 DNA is TGCGCCAGCAGCTTGACGAGGAACACTGAAGCTTTCTTT.

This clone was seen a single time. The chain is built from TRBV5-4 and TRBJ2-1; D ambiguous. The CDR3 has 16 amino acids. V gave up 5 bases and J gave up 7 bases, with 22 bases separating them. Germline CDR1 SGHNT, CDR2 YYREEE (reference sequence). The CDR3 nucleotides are TGTGCCAGCAGTGTCGTTGGCCTTGGCCCCGGGAATGAGCAGTTCTTC. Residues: CASSVVGLGPGNEQFF. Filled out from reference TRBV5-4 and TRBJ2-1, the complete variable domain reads ETGVTQSPTHLIKTRGQQVTLRCSSQSGHNTVSWYQQALGQGPQFIFQYYREEENGRGNFPPRFSGLQFPNYSSELNVNALELDDSALYLCASSVVGLGPGNEQFFGPGTRLTVL.

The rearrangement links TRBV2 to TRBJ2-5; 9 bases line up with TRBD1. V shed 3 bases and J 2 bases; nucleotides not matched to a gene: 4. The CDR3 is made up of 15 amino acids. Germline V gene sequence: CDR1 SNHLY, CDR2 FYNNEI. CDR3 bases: TGTGCCAGCAGTGATGGACAGGGGCTTCAAGAGACCCAGTACTTC. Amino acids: CASSDGQGLQETQYF.